This TCR beta chain came from a study of T cells in Graves' hyperthyroidism and ophthalmopathy. Study as a whole: The authors collected peripheral blood at initial diagnosis, before any treatment.

Amplification of TCR beta CDR3 regions was performed using RNA transcripts as template. HTBI primers were employed in a first-round RT-PCR of the TCR CDR3. TCRdb processed the multiplex PCR reads anew with MiXCR; each CDR3 protein has one entry. Counted here are 640,000 or so distinct CDR3 sequences, approximately 14% occurring once; the ten biggest clones make up about 7%. General study results and limits: With a median lead of around 6.7 months before onset, the model predicted ophthalmopathy.

This clonotype has at least ten counts. Its antigen is still unknown. Germline trimming cut 6 bases from V and 1 base from J; bases unmatched to any gene: 1. Germline-derived CDR1 and CDR2 are SGHTA and FQGNSA. The CDR3 is 14 residues long. In the ophthalmopathy cohort, Clinical Activity Score was at least 3, NOSPECS grade at least 4, and duration under 3 months. Each 10 ml fresh peripheral blood draw supplied the PBMCs. Specimen: blood. The chain links TRBV7-2 to TRBJ2-5, with TRBD2 identical over 11 bases. The receptor was isolated from a woman aged 18 to 35 with Graves' ophthalmopathy. The DNA for the CDR3 is TGTGCCAGCAGGGGGACTAGCGGCCAAGAGACCCAGTACTTC. It is translated as CASRGTSGQETQYF.